These 15 T cell receptor beta chains came from one sample sequenced in a study of T-cell reconstitution after alpha-beta-depleted transplantation in children. During its preparation, the TCRbeta library received unique molecular identifiers. One entry per CDR3 protein results from TCRdb running MiXCR on the PCR reads. In the table there are around 300,000 distinct CDR3 sequences, around 25% of which are singletons. This material consisted of PBMCs, mostly from graft donor cells, taken 180 days after TCRalphabeta/CD19-depleted stem cell transplant. All receptors derive from a male patient aged 5 to 17 who had a stem cell transplant for acute lymphoblastic leukemia, so the T cells may come from the graft donor.

In its sample, this clonotype was seen many times. The rearrangement uses TRBV7-2 and TRBJ2-3; D call uncertain. Looked up from germline, CDR1 is SGHTA and CDR2 is FQGNSA. The V gene lost 1 base and the J gene lost 0 bases, with 5 bases spanning the gap. This CDR3 has 14 amino acids. CDR3 nucleotides: TGTGCCAGCAGCTTAGTCGGCAGCACAGATACGCAGTATTTT. This encodes CASSLVGSTDTQYF.

The rearrangement joins TRBV7-9 to TRBJ1-1; no clear D gene. This CDR3 has 14 residues. Germline V lookup: CDR1 SEHNR, CDR2 FQNEAQ (reference sequence). Trimming removed 3 bases at V and 0 bases at J, with 8 bases between. This CDR3 is CASSFPQMNTEAFF. DNA for the CDR3: TGTGCCAGCAGCTTCCCACAGATGAACACTGAAGCTTTCTTT.

A few counts support this clonotype. The chain couples TRBV6-2 or TRBV6-3 to TRBJ2-3; TRBD2 matches 11 bases. The CDR3 is made up of 17 amino acids. V gave up 2 bases and J gave up 0 bases; unmatched junction bases: 4. Per the germline V gene, CDR1 is MNHEY and CDR2 is SVGEGT. The CDR3: CASSYPSGGPSTDTQYF. The CDR3 nucleotides read TGTGCCAGCAGTTACCCTAGCGGGGGGCCTAGCACAGATACGCAGTATTTT.

The CDR3 sequence: CASSLIGGRQPQHF. DNA of the CDR3: TGTGCCAGCAGTTTAATCGGGGGCAGGCAGCCCCAGCATTTT. The chain carries TRBV27 and TRBJ1-5, with a weak D call TRBD1 (6 bases). The CDR3 runs to 14 residues. Germline CDR1 is MNHEY and CDR2 is SMNVEV (reference sequence). Trimming cost V 2 bases and J 7 bases, with 12 bases left between them.

This clonotype appeared a few times. The chain carries TRBV7-6 and TRBJ2-1; the D gene is possibly TRBD2 (6 bases). The CDR3 runs 16 residues. Per germline, CDR1 SGHVS and CDR2 FNYEAQ. Trimming cost V 0 bases and J 8 bases, with 17 bases left between them. The CDR3 nucleotides are TGTGCCAGCAGCTTAGCGCCGAGGCACTGGGGGGATGAGCAGTTCTTC. Amino acid sequence: CASSLAPRHWGDEQFF.

This sequence joins TRBV18 and TRBJ2-7; D may correspond to TRBD1 or TRBD2 (5 bases each). Trimming left V 3 bases short and J 1 base short, with 19 bases between. Germline V gives CDR1 KGHSH, CDR2 LQKENI. The CDR3 runs to 17 residues. CDR3 nucleotide sequence: TGTGCCAGCTCACCTAAAGGGGCCCCCAGCGGTTCCTACGAGCAGTACTTC. It yields the protein CASSPKGAPSGSYEQYF.

V usage is TRBV20-1 and J usage is TRBJ1-1; no reliable D call. V lost 2 bases and J lost 8, with 9 bases in between. The CDR3 totals 11 residues. Germline CDR1 reads DFQATT; CDR2 reads SNEGSKA (reference sequence). The chain's CDR3 is CSARRVVEAFF. The CDR3 nucleotides read TGCAGTGCTAGAAGGGTAGTAGAAGCTTTCTTT.

This clonotype was picked up a small number of times. V and J are TRBV7-9 and TRBJ1-5; TRBD1 is a possible D gene (6 bases). Germline V lookup: CDR1 SEHNR, CDR2 FQNEAQ (reference sequence). V lost 4 bases to trimming and J lost 7 bases, with 11 bases between them. This CDR3 spans 13 amino acids. The CDR3 DNA reads TGTGCCAGCAGCTCCAACAGGGAACAGCCCCAGCATTTT. Encoded protein: CASSSNREQPQHF.

The chain has TRBV7-8 and TRBJ2-7, with TRBD1 matching over 11 bases. CDR3 length: 15 residues. The germline V gene has CDR1 SGHVS and CDR2 FQNEAQ. V lost 5 bases and J lost 4; bases outside the gene matches: 7. CDR3 sequence (DNA): TGTGCCAGCAGCGCCGGGACAGGGGGTGGATACGAGCAGTACTTC. It yields the protein CASSAGTGGGYEQYF.

The chain employs TRBV19 and TRBJ2-5; 10 nucleotides match TRBD2. V lost 5 bases and J lost 3; bases outside the gene matches: 3. Germline CDR1 LNHDA, CDR2 SQIVND (reference sequence). The CDR3 extends over 14 amino acids. Here the CDR3 reads CASSSGTSEETQYF. In DNA form, the CDR3 reads TGTGCCAGTAGTTCCGGGACTAGCGAAGAGACCCAGTACTTC.

Only a few counts were recorded for this clonotype. Written as DNA, the CDR3 is TGTGCCAGCAGCAACCCCGGGACTAGCGGGAGTGAGCAGTACTTC. Its translation is CASSNPGTSGSEQYF. The chain combines TRBV7-6 with TRBJ2-7; 14 nucleotides agree with TRBD2. Germline V gives CDR1 SGHVS, CDR2 FNYEAQ. The length of the CDR3 is 15 residues. The J segment lost 7 bases and the V segment lost 5 bases, leaving 7 bases of the junction unmatched.

The table lists this clonotype with many counts. V gene TRBV7-2 combines with J gene TRBJ1-5; 9 bases align to TRBD1. There are 14 residues in the CDR3. V lost 4 bases to trimming and J lost 6 bases; unmatched junction nucleotides: 4. The germline gives CDR1 SGHTA, CDR2 FQGNSA. Here the CDR3 reads CASSSTGGGQPQHF. Here the CDR3 DNA reads TGTGCCAGCAGCTCAACAGGGGGCGGTCAGCCCCAGCATTTT.

This clonotype has a handful of counts. V gene TRBV4-1 combines with J gene TRBJ2-1; D ambiguous. V was clipped by 1 base and J by 4 bases, with 8 bases between them. The CDR3 sequence is 14 residues long. Germline V gene sequence: CDR1 MGHRA, CDR2 YSYEKL. In DNA, the CDR3 is TGCGCCAGCAGCCAAGTGATTCTTTACAATGAGCAGTTCTTC. Translation gives CASSQVILYNEQFF.

This clonotype was seen a few times. CDR3 DNA: TGTGCCAGCAGCCTGGCGGGGCCGACGGAGACCCAGTACTTC. Translating it yields CASSLAGPTETQYF. This chain connects TRBV7-6 to TRBJ2-5; a possible D gene is TRBD2 (6 bases). CDR1 SGHVS and CDR2 FNYEAQ come from the germline V gene. The CDR3 is 14 amino acids. V shed 5 bases and J shed 5 bases, with 15 bases lying between them.

This clonotype was counted only a few times. The rearrangement joins TRBV28 to TRBJ2-7, with unresolved D. CDR1 is MDHEN, CDR2 SYDVKM, per germline. Trimming removed 3 bases at V and 3 bases at J, with 15 bases between. CDR3 length: 15 residues. The CDR3 is CASSLDLRTLYEQYF. The CDR3 bases are TGTGCCAGCAGTTTGGACCTGCGAACCCTCTACGAGCAGTACTTC.